This is a list of T cell receptor beta chains from one sample in a study of CD8 T cells in Susac syndrome. TCRdb recomputed calls from the immunoSEQ multiplex PCR reads with MiXCR, one row per CDR3 protein. This table has about 430,000 distinct CDR3 sequences, roughly 85% appearing once. The sequencing input was CD8+ T cells from PBMCs. These receptors all stem from a human donor with multiple sclerosis. The CDR3 runs from the conserved cysteine through the conserved F or W. A D gene is named only where the DNA matches it firmly. Clone sizes are given selectively: once, few, many, or a class where the clone is expanded.

abundance: -; d_gene: -; j_gene: TRBJ1-5; v_gene: TRBV19; CDR3aa: CASSIRQGVQPQHF; CDR3nt: TGTGCCAGTAGTATTCGTCAGGGTGTTCAGCCCCAGCATTTT
abundance: once; d_gene: TRBD2; j_gene: TRBJ2-7; v_gene: TRBV5-1; CDR3aa: CASSLETSGSTYEQYF; CDR3nt: TGCGCCAGCAGCTTGGAGACTAGCGGGAGTACCTACGAGCAGTACTTC
abundance: -; d_gene: -; j_gene: TRBJ1-1; v_gene: TRBV28; CDR3aa: CASSLAGPTEAFF; CDR3nt: TGTGCCAGCAGTTTAGCCGGACCCACTGAAGCTTTCTTT
abundance: -; d_gene: TRBD1; j_gene: TRBJ2-5; v_gene: TRBV2; CDR3aa: CASRGTGADGETQYF; CDR3nt: TGTGCCAGCAGGGGGACAGGGGCGGACGGGGAGACCCAGTACTTC
abundance: -; d_gene: -; j_gene: TRBJ2-7; v_gene: TRBV7-9; CDR3aa: CASSLDQSYEQYF; CDR3nt: TGTGCCAGCAGCTTAGATCAATCCTACGAGCAGTACTTC
abundance: -; d_gene: -; j_gene: TRBJ2-1; v_gene: TRBV11-2; CDR3aa: CASSLISLYNEQFF; CDR3nt: TGTGCCAGCAGCTTAATCAGCCTTTACAATGAGCAGTTCTTC
abundance: -; d_gene: -; j_gene: TRBJ2-2; v_gene: TRBV3-1; CDR3aa: CASSQKRSGELFF; CDR3nt: TGTGCCAGCAGCCAGAAGCGGTCCGGGGAGCTGTTTTTT
abundance: few; d_gene: TRBD2; j_gene: TRBJ2-1; v_gene: TRBV6-5; CDR3aa: CASSRDYRRDEQFF; CDR3nt: TGTGCCAGCAGTCGGGACTACCGTAGGGATGAGCAGTTCTTC
abundance: -; d_gene: TRBD1; j_gene: TRBJ1-1; v_gene: TRBV29-1; CDR3aa: CSGAGGKNTEAFF; CDR3nt: TGCAGCGGCGCAGGGGGCAAGAACACTGAAGCTTTCTTT
abundance: -; d_gene: -; j_gene: TRBJ1-5; v_gene: TRBV30; CDR3aa: CAWSYGESSNQPQHF; CDR3nt: TGTGCCTGGAGCTATGGGGAATCTAGCAATCAGCCCCAGCATTTT
abundance: -; d_gene: -; j_gene: TRBJ2-1; v_gene: TRBV21-1; CDR3aa: CASSNRQGMINEQFF; CDR3nt: TGTGCCAGCAGCAACAGACAGGGTATGATCAATGAGCAGTTCTTC
abundance: -; d_gene: -; j_gene: TRBJ2-7; v_gene: TRBV29-1; CDR3aa: CSVEEERSSYEQYF; CDR3nt: TGCAGCGTTGAAGAAGAACGGTCCTCCTACGAGCAGTACTTC
abundance: -; d_gene: -; j_gene: TRBJ1-5; v_gene: TRBV28; CDR3aa: CASGLTRQPQHF; CDR3nt: TGTGCCAGCGGTTTAACACGTCAGCCCCAGCATTTT
abundance: -; d_gene: -; j_gene: TRBJ1-1; v_gene: TRBV28; CDR3aa: CASSLFRANTEAFF; CDR3nt: TGTGCCAGCAGTTTATTCAGGGCGAACACTGAAGCTTTCTTT
abundance: -; d_gene: -; j_gene: TRBJ2-7; v_gene: TRBV2; CDR3aa: CASSEAYPYEQYF; CDR3nt: TGTGCCAGCAGTGAAGCCTACCCCTACGAGCAGTACTTC
abundance: -; d_gene: -; j_gene: TRBJ2-7; v_gene: TRBV7-9; CDR3aa: CASSRLGIGSDEQYF; CDR3nt: TGTGCCAGCAGCCGATTGGGTATTGGTAGCGACGAGCAGTACTTC
abundance: -; d_gene: -; j_gene: TRBJ2-7; v_gene: TRBV4-1; CDR3aa: CASSQDSVGTPYYEQYF; CDR3nt: TGCGCCAGCAGCCAAGATTCGGTCGGGACGCCGTACTACGAGCAGTACTTC
abundance: once; d_gene: -; j_gene: TRBJ1-3; v_gene: TRBV6-5; CDR3aa: CASSYSASSGNTIYF; CDR3nt: TGTGCCAGCAGTTACTCAGCTAGCTCTGGAAACACCATATATTTT
abundance: -; d_gene: -; j_gene: TRBJ1-5; v_gene: TRBV21-1; CDR3aa: CARLLTGGTNQPQHF; CDR3nt: TGTGCCAGGTTATTGACAGGGGGCACCAATCAGCCCCAGCATTTT
abundance: once; d_gene: -; j_gene: TRBJ2-1; v_gene: TRBV27; CDR3aa: CASVSDRNSYNEQFF; CDR3nt: TGTGCCAGCGTCTCAGACCGCAACTCCTACAATGAGCAGTTCTTC
abundance: -; d_gene: TRBD2; j_gene: TRBJ2-3; v_gene: TRBV7-2; CDR3aa: CASSLERTSGRLPDTQYF; CDR3nt: TGTGCCAGCAGCTTAGAGAGGACTAGCGGGAGGCTCCCAGATACGCAGTATTTT
abundance: once; d_gene: -; j_gene: TRBJ2-2; v_gene: TRBV12-3/TRBV12-4; CDR3aa: CASSLAQGSFTGELFF; CDR3nt: TGTGCCAGCAGTTTAGCGCAGGGCAGCTTCACCGGGGAGCTGTTTTTT
abundance: -; d_gene: -; j_gene: TRBJ2-2; v_gene: TRBV6-5; CDR3aa: CASSYRLRGTGELFF; CDR3nt: TGTGCCAGCAGTTACAGGCTAAGGGGCACCGGGGAGCTGTTTTTT
abundance: -; d_gene: -; j_gene: TRBJ2-1; v_gene: TRBV27; CDR3aa: CASRLTSLENEQFF; CDR3nt: TGTGCCAGCAGGTTAACTTCCTTAGAGAATGAGCAGTTCTTC
abundance: -; d_gene: -; j_gene: TRBJ1-1; v_gene: TRBV5-1; CDR3aa: CASSFRQMNTEAFF; CDR3nt: TGCGCCAGCAGCTTCAGACAGATGAACACTGAAGCTTTCTTT
abundance: once; d_gene: -; j_gene: TRBJ1-2; v_gene: TRBV13; CDR3aa: CASSLFQVLANYGYTF; CDR3nt: TGTGCCAGCAGCTTATTCCAGGTCCTCGCCAACTATGGCTACACCTTC
abundance: few; d_gene: TRBD1; j_gene: TRBJ2-7; v_gene: TRBV27; CDR3aa: CASSAGTGYEQYF; CDR3nt: TGTGCCAGCAGTGCCGGGACAGGCTACGAGCAGTACTTC
abundance: -; d_gene: -; j_gene: TRBJ2-5; v_gene: TRBV30; CDR3aa: CAWSLGLGVQETQYF; CDR3nt: TGTGCCTGGAGCCTAGGCCTCGGGGTCCAAGAGACCCAGTACTTC
abundance: -; d_gene: -; j_gene: TRBJ2-3; v_gene: TRBV27; CDR3aa: CASSSQREIFNTDTQYF; CDR3nt: TGTGCCAGCAGTTCCCAGAGGGAGATTTTCAACACAGATACGCAGTATTTT